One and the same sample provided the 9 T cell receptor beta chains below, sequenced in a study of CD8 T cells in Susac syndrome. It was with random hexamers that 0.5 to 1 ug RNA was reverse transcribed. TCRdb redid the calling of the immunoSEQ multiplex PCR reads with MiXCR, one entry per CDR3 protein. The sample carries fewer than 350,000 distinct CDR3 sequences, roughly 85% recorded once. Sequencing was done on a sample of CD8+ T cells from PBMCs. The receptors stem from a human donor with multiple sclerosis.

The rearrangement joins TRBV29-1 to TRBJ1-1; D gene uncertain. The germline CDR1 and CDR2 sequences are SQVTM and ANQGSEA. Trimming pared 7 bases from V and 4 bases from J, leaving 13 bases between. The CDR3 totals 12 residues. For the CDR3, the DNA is TGCAGCGCCACACCGCTGAGCACTGAAGCTTTCTTT. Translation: CSATPLSTEAFF.

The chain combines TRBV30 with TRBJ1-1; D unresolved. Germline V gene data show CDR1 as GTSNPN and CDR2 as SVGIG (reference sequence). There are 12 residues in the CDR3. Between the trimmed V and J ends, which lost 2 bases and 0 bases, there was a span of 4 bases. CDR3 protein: CAWSPMNTEAFF. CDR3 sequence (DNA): TGTGCCTGGAGTCCGATGAACACTGAAGCTTTCTTT.

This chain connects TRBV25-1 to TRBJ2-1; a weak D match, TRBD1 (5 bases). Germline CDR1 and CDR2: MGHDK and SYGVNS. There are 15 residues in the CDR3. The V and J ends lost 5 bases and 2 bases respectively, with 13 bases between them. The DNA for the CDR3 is TGTGCCAGCAGTTCACAGGAGAATCCCTACAATGAGCAGTTCTTC. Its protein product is CASSSQENPYNEQFF.

The chain's CDR3 is CAWVGLLNTEAFF. CDR3 DNA: TGTGCCTGGGTGGGACTCTTGAACACTGAAGCTTTCTTT. J is TRBJ1-1 and V is TRBV30, with D possibly being TRBD1 (5 bases). The CDR3 totals 13 residues. With 5 bases removed from V and 0 bases from J, the gap between germline ends came to 10 bases. Germline V CDR1 and CDR2: GTSNPN, SVGIG (reference sequence).

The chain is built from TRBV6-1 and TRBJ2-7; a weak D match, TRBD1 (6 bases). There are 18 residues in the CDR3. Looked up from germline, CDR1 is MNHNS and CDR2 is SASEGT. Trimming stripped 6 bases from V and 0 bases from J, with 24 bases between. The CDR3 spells CASRKGWTVNFSSYEQYF. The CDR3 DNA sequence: TGTGCCAGCAGGAAAGGGTGGACAGTTAATTTCAGCTCCTACGAGCAGTACTTC.

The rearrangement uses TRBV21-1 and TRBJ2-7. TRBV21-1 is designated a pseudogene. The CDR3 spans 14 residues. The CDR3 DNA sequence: TGTGCCAGCAGCAAAGTGCAGGAGTCCTACGAGCAGTACTTC. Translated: CASSKVQESYEQYF.

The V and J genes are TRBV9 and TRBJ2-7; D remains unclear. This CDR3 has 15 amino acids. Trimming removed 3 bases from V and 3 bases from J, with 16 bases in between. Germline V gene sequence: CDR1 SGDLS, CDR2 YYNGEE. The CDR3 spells CASSGPQDGYYEQYF. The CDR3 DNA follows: TGTGCCAGCAGCGGGCCCCAGGACGGATACTACGAGCAGTACTTC.

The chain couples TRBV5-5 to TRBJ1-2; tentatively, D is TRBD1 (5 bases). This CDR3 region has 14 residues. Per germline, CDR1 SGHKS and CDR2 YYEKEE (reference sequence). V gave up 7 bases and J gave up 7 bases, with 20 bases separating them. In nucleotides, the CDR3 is TGTGCCAGCCGAGCTCCCCCAGGGAGACGTGGCTACACCTTC. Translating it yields CASRAPPGRRGYTF.

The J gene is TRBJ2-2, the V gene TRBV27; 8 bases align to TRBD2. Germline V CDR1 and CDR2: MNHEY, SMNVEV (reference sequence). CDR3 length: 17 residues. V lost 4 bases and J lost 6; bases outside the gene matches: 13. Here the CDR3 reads CASSSPQREREPGELFF. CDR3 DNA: TGTGCCAGCAGTTCCCCCCAACGCGAGCGGGAGCCCGGGGAGCTGTTTTTT.